This is a list of T cell receptor beta chains from one sample in a study of PD-L1 blockade in urothelial cancer. Here immunoSEQ multiplex PCR was the method, and the copy in TCRdb shows in-frame clones only, minus some. The sample shows 30,000 to 40,000 clones, just over 35% of them seen only once. The material was tumor tissue, obtained before atezolizumab (anti-PD-L1) treatment. These receptors were collected from a man in his 60s with urothelial cancer. Each CDR3 is given with its conserved first and last residue. A D gene is named only where the DNA matches it firmly. Size is omitted from some rows. Given values are once, few, many or a class for expanded clones.

CAISRKAPGELFF	TGTGCCATCAGTCGAAAAGCTCCCGGGGAGCTGTTTTTT	TRBV10-3	TRBJ2-2	.	.
CASSPWGGSANEQFF	TGTGCCAGCAGCCCTTGGGGCGGGAGCGCCAATGAGCAGTTCTTC	TRBV7-5	TRBJ2-1	few	.
CASSYLALNTEAFF	TGTGCCAGCAGTTACTTAGCATTGAACACTGAAGCTTTCTTT	TRBV6-8	TRBJ1-1	.	.
CASSVDGSTEEQYF	TGTGCCAGCAGCGTAGATGGTAGTACGGAGGAGCAGTACTTC	TRBV9	TRBJ2-7	few	.
CASSPSTGVRQPQHF	TGTGCCAGCAGTCCCTCGACAGGGGTACGTCAGCCCCAGCATTTT	TRBV28	TRBJ1-5	.	TRBD1
CASSMGSGANEKLFF	TGTGCCAGTAGTATGGGGTCCGGAGCAAATGAAAAACTGTTTTTT	TRBV19	TRBJ1-4	once	.
CASSPRGPGQPQHF	TGTGCCAGTAGTCCCAGGGGACCTGGGCAGCCCCAGCATTTT	TRBV19	TRBJ1-5	.	.
CASSRTSGIKDTQYF	TGTGCCAGCAGTCGGACTAGCGGGATTAAAGATACGCAGTATTTT	TRBV6-8	TRBJ2-3	many	TRBD2
CASGFPWAQETQYF	TGTGCTAGCGGCTTCCCTTGGGCCCAAGAGACCCAGTACTTC	TRBV6-8	TRBJ2-5	many	.
CASSPPIKGPGNTIYF	TGTGCCAGCTCACCACCGATTAAGGGACCTGGAAACACCATATATTTT	TRBV18	TRBJ1-3	.	.